This TCR beta chain was identified during a study of blood T cell repertoires in COVID-19. Study details: Spain, Italy and the United States supplied samples that represented acute and convalescent COVID-19. PBMCs, B-cell-depleted T cells, or T cells provided the cDNA or gDNA that made up the material.

Enrolment of Seattle patients took place during active infection, and they were followed longitudinally. The CDR3 is made up of 12 amino acids. The trim removed 6 bases at V and 6 bases at J, leaving 4 bases unmatched. Authors' analysis steps: How many nucleated cells were present was estimated from reference gene primer amplification. Assay used: immunoSEQ multiplex PCR; TCRdb lists only in-frame clones, some missing. The V and J calls and the clone size are those of that table, but D and trimming were determined from the DNA. The sample has 240,000 or so clones, roughly 80% seen once. The receptor's source is a woman older than 75 with COVID-19, enrolled during active disease. Input material: peripheral blood. The chain carries TRBV12-3 or TRBV12-4 and TRBJ1-1, with 7 bases that match TRBD1. This chain's CDR3 is CASSDRVSEAFF. CDR3 DNA: TGTGCCAGCAGCGACAGGGTATCTGAAGCTTTCTTT.